Presented here are 15 T cell receptor beta chains from one specimen sequenced in a study of beta chain features in type 1 diabetes. Isolated RNA was reverse transcribed in full, so expressed TCRB transcripts were sequenced. Generated by immunoSEQ multiplex PCR, the TCRdb table keeps only in-frame clones and is missing some. The table records hundreds of thousands of clones, approximately 8.2% of them present only once. The sequencing input was central memory CD4+ T cells from blood. These receptors were obtained from a woman between 18 and 29 years old in good health.

This clone was observed a few times. V gene TRBV19 combines with J gene TRBJ2-2, with 7 bases aligning to TRBD2. The CDR3 loop spans 15 amino acids. Per the germline V gene, CDR1 is LNHDA and CDR2 is SQIVND (reference sequence). Losses at the gene ends were 4 bases for V and 5 bases for J; bases not matched to a gene: 7. This chain's CDR3 is CASSTQRGQTGELFF. CDR3 DNA: TGTGCCAGTAGTACCCAGCGGGGTCAGACCGGGGAGCTGTTTTTT.

V gene TRBV18 combines with J gene TRBJ2-6; maybe TRBD2 (7 bases). The CDR3 has 16 residues. The V gene's germline CDR1 is KGHSH and CDR2 LQKENI. The germline V and J ends were trimmed by 3 bases and 0 bases, with 9 bases remaining between them. The CDR3 DNA reads TGTGCCAGCTCACCTGCGGGGGCCTCTGGGGCCAACGTCCTGACTTTC. It is translated as CASSPAGASGANVLTF.

The chain recombines TRBV7-2 with TRBJ2-3; 12 nucleotides agree with TRBD2. CDR1 is SGHTA, CDR2 FQGNSA, per germline. The CDR3 is 15 residues long. With 5 bases clipped from V and 2 bases from J, the junction kept 2 bases outside the gene matches. The CDR3 loop reads CASSRLAGDTDTQYF. CDR3 DNA: TGTGCCAGCAGCCGACTAGCGGGGGACACAGATACGCAGTATTTT.

This clone was counted between two and nine times. This chain joins TRBV5-4 and TRBJ1-4; TRBD1 is a possible D gene (5 bases). Germline V gives CDR1 SGHNT, CDR2 YYREEE (reference sequence). This CDR3 has 14 amino acids. The V end lost 5 bases, the J end lost 5 bases, and 13 bases lay between the germline ends. For the CDR3, the DNA is TGTGCCAGCAGTCAGGGAGGACCCAATGAAAAACTGTTTTTT. Its translation is CASSQGGPNEKLFF.

The J gene is TRBJ2-1, the V gene TRBV7-2; no firm D call. The germline V and J ends were trimmed by 1 base and 7 bases, with 8 bases remaining between them. This CDR3 has 13 residues. Per the germline V gene, CDR1 is SGHTA and CDR2 is FQGNSA. The CDR3 DNA sequence: TGTGCCAGCAGCTTAGAGAGTTCGAATGAGCAGTTCTTC. Translated, it gives CASSLESSNEQFF.

This clone was found many times. Other DNA sequences in the same sample also yield this CDR3. This chain joins TRBV12-5 and TRBJ2-1; TRBD1 is a possible D gene (5 bases). This CDR3 contains 11 residues. Deletions cut 5 bases from V and 6 bases from J, with 5 bases between. The germline gives CDR1 LGHNT, CDR2 FRNRAP. CDR3 DNA: TGTGCTAGTGGTAGGGGCAATGAGCAGTTCTTC. It specifies CASGRGNEQFF. The full variable domain, its missing parts supplied by reference TRBV12-5 and TRBJ2-1, is DARVTQTPRHKVTEMGQEVTMRCQPILGHNTVFWYRQTMMQGLELLAYFRNRAPLDDSGMPKDRFSAEMPDATLATLKIQPSEPRDSAVYFCASGRGNEQFFGPGTRLTVL.

The gene calls are TRBV4-3 and TRBJ2-1; TRBD2 agrees at 10 bases. Germline CDR1 is LGHNA and CDR2 is YSLEER. The CDR3 consists of 17 residues. V lost 1 base, J lost 3 bases, and 6 bases stayed unmatched. CDR3 sequence: CASSQGPASGSYNEQFF. The CDR3 coding sequence is TGCGCCAGCAGCCAAGGCCCCGCTAGCGGGAGCTACAATGAGCAGTTCTTC.

The sample holds many counts of this clone. V gene TRBV5-6 combines with J gene TRBJ2-5, with D maybe TRBD2 (6 bases). This CDR3 spans 13 amino acids. CDR1 and CDR2 from the germline V gene are SGHDT and YYEEEE. V was shortened by 3 bases and J by 4 bases, with 10 bases between the two germline ends. The CDR3 nucleotides read TGTGCCAGCAGCTCCGTGCGGGGAGAGACCCAGTACTTC. Its translation is CASSSVRGETQYF.

This clone has only a few counts. The V gene is TRBV18, the J gene TRBJ2-3, with D possibly being TRBD2 (6 bases). This CDR3 is built from 14 residues. V shed 8 bases and J shed 6 bases, with 18 bases lying between them. CDR1 KGHSH and CDR2 LQKENI come from the germline V gene. This chain's CDR3 is CASLTNIAGDTQYF. In nucleotides, the CDR3 is TGTGCCAGCCTCACCAACATCGCGGGGGATACGCAGTATTTT. The full variable domain, its missing parts supplied by reference TRBV18 and TRBJ2-3, is NAGVMQNPRHLVRRRGQEARLRCSPMKGHSHVYWYRQLPEEGLKFMVYLQKENIIDESGMPKERFSAEFPKEGPSILRIQQVVRGDSAAYFCASLTNIAGDTQYFGPGTRLTVL.

In this sample, this clone turned up a few times. The genes are TRBV11-1 and TRBJ2-7; 8 nucleotides agree with TRBD1. The length of the CDR3 is 16 residues. Germline CDR1 is SGHAT and CDR2 is FQDESV (reference sequence). V lost 2 bases to trimming and J lost 3 bases; unmatched junction nucleotides: 9. This chain's CDR3 is CASSLSSGTGYYEQYF. The CDR3 DNA is TGTGCCAGCAGCTTATCTTCCGGGACAGGCTACTACGAGCAGTACTTC.

A note on this clone: Distinct nucleotide sequences in the sample also encode this CDR3. The chain carries TRBV2 and TRBJ2-7; TRBD2 matches 8 bases. The CDR3 is made up of 13 amino acids. V was pared by 8 bases and J by 4 bases, with 7 bases of the junction left unmatched. Germline V CDR1 and CDR2: SNHLY, FYNNEI. CDR3 nucleotides: TGTGCCAGCGGGACGGGAGGGCCGTACGAGCAGTACTTC. This sequence encodes CASGTGGPYEQYF.

In the case of this clone: This may stem from a read error, because a much larger clone lies one nucleotide away. Other DNA variants within this sample encode the same CDR3. The rearrangement uses TRBV9 and TRBJ1-3; TRBD1 is a possible D gene (5 bases). The CDR3 runs to 16 residues. The germline V gene has CDR1 SGDLS and CDR2 YYNGEE. Trimming removed 0 bases from V and 1 base from J, with 11 bases in between. The CDR3 region is CASSVGQGGSGNTIYF. CDR3 in DNA: TGTGCCAGCAGCGTAGGCCAGGGTGGTTCTGGAAACACCATATATTTT. Variable domain in full (rest from reference TRBV9 and TRBJ1-3): DSGVTQTPKHLITATGQRVTLRCSPRSGDLSVYWYQQSLDQGLQFLIQYYNGEERAKGNILERFSAQQFPDLHSELNLSSLELGDSALYFCASSVGQGGSGNTIYFGEGSWLTVV.

The sample holds a few counts of this clone. The rearrangement links TRBV7-2 to TRBJ2-1; 9 bases match TRBD2. CDR3 length: 19 amino acids. The germline CDR1 and CDR2 sequences are SGHTA and FQGNSA. V lost 0 bases, J lost 0 bases, and 9 bases stayed unmatched. The CDR3 region has the DNA TGTGCCAGCAGCTTAGCGTGGAGACTAGCGGATAGCTCCTACAATGAGCAGTTCTTC. Translating gives CASSLAWRLADSSYNEQFF.

In its sample, this clone was seen a few times. This chain links TRBV15 with TRBJ2-3; TRBD2 agrees at 7 bases. The V segment lost 2 bases and the J segment 7 bases; nucleotides outside the gene matches: 12. Germline loops: CDR1 LNHNV, CDR2 YYDKDF (reference sequence). This CDR3 comprises 16 residues. For the CDR3, the DNA is TGTGCCACCAGCAGATACGGCGCGCGGGAGTCTAATACGCAGTATTTT. Its translation is CATSRYGARESNTQYF. The whole variable domain, filled in from reference TRBV15 and TRBJ2-3, reads DAMVIQNPRYQVTQFGKPVTLSCSQTLNHNVMYWYQQKSSQAPKLLFHYYDKDFNNEADTPDNFQSRRPNTSFCFLDIRSPGLGDTAMYLCATSRYGARESNTQYFGPGTRLTVL.

Only a few counts were recorded for this clone. The CDR3 DNA sequence: TGTGCCAGCAGCCTGACACCTTACAATGAGCAGTTCTTC. Its protein product is CASSLTPYNEQFF. The chain combines TRBV27 with TRBJ2-1; no definite D call. V lost 6 bases, J lost 4 bases, and 10 bases lay in between. The CDR3 covers 13 residues. Germline V gene lookup returns CDR1 MNHEY and CDR2 SMNVEV (reference sequence).